This T cell receptor (beta chain) was captured in a study of blood T cell repertoires in COVID-19. Germline-derived CDR1 and CDR2 are SGHRS and YFSETQ. V lost 4 bases, J lost 0 bases, and 4 bases stayed unmatched. This CDR3 contains 16 residues. TCRdb's table, derived via immunoSEQ multiplex PCR, lists solely in-frame clones and lacks some. The data contain about 400,000 clones, approximately 87% of them seen just once; the ten biggest clones take up approximately 9.3%. Cohort assignment relied on participant-reported clinical history. This TCR was sampled from a woman in her forties or fifties who had recovered from COVID-19. The rearrangement joins TRBV5-1 to TRBJ2-3; 11 bases match TRBD2. The sample taken for sequencing was PBMCs or T cells enriched from blood (not recorded which). The CDR3: CASSIRTSGSTDTQYF. DNA for the CDR3: TGCGCCAGCAGCATCCGGACTAGCGGGAGCACAGATACGCAGTATTTT.